This TCR beta chain was recorded in a study of blood T cell repertoires in COVID-19. The germline CDR1 and CDR2 sequences are MGHRA and YSYEKL. V lost 0 bases to trimming and J lost 1 base, with 13 bases between them. This CDR3 comprises 16 residues. Assay: immunoSEQ multiplex PCR; the TCRdb copy retains only in-frame clones and omits some. This table holds 10,000 to 13,000 clones, over 80% found once. This chain connects TRBV4-1 to TRBJ2-7; maybe TRBD2 (5 bases). The receptor was derived from a human donor in a cohort sampled during active COVID-19. Input material: peripheral blood. CDR3 nucleotide sequence: TGCGCCAGCAGCCAAGATGATGTTACGGGGTCCTACGAGCAGTACTTC. Translating it yields CASSQDDVTGSYEQYF.